This is a list of T cell receptor beta chains from one sample in a study of cytomegalovirus exposure and HLA in healthy donors. The table came from immunoSEQ multiplex PCR; TCRdb's copy has only in-frame clones and leaves some out. The top ten hold 3% to 3.5% of the sample, which has around 75,000 clones, 78% seen once. Sequencing was performed on PBMCs. These TCRs come from a middle-aged man in good health and CMV-seronegative. CDR3s include the opening cysteine and the closing phenylalanine or tryptophan. Fields, in order: CDR3 length, clone size, D gene, V gene, J gene, CDR3 protein, CDR3 DNA. The D gene is left open where the match is weak. The size entry is marked missing in some rows and otherwise reads once, few, many or a size class.

14	.	TRBD1	TRBV27	TRBJ2-2	CASSDRGRAGELFF	TGTGCCAGCAGCGACAGGGGACGGGCCGGGGAGCTGTTTTTT
16	once	TRBD1	TRBV2	TRBJ1-5	CASSEDRGRTNQPQHF	TGTGCCAGCAGTGAGGACAGGGGGCGAACTAATCAGCCCCAGCATTTT
18	.	TRBD1	TRBV11-1	TRBJ2-2	CASSPTTPGTGDTGELFF	TGTGCCAGCAGCCCCACGACCCCCGGGACAGGGGACACCGGGGAGCTGTTTTTT
12	.	.	TRBV18	TRBJ2-5	CASSNQQETQYF	TGTGCCAGCTCAAATCAGCAAGAGACCCAGTACTTC
16	.	.	TRBV10-1	TRBJ2-3	CASSESRGRSTDTQYF	TGCGCCAGCAGTGAGTCTAGGGGCAGGAGCACAGATACGCAGTATTTT
14	few	TRBD1	TRBV29-1	TRBJ2-7	CSAASGTGSYEQYF	TGCAGCGCAGCGTCCGGGACAGGTTCCTACGAGCAGTACTTC
17	.	TRBD1	TRBV4-1	TRBJ1-2	CASSQDPQDRVAYGYTF	TGCGCCAGCAGCCAAGATCCCCAGGACAGGGTGGCCTATGGCTACACCTTC
13	.	.	TRBV5-6	TRBJ1-1	CASSSQEGCEAFF	TGTGCCAGCAGCTCCCAGGAGGGTTGTGAAGCTTTCTTT
13	.	.	TRBV19	TRBJ1-2	CASSSTGRYGYTF	TGTGCCAGTAGCTCAACAGGGCGCTATGGCTACACCTTC
14	.	TRBD1	TRBV28	TRBJ1-2	CASSSGTENYGYTF	TGTGCCAGCAGTTCCGGGACAGAGAACTATGGCTACACCTTC
15	few	.	TRBV7-8	TRBJ1-4	CASSLAWQFGEKLFF	TGTGCCAGCAGCTTAGCGTGGCAGTTTGGCGAAAAACTGTTTTTT
13	.	.	TRBV18	TRBJ2-1	CASSPRGYNEQFF	TGTGCCAGCTCACCAAGGGGGTACAATGAGCAGTTCTTC
17	.	TRBD2	TRBV7-8	TRBJ2-1	CASTILSGGRKYNEQFF	TGTGCCAGCACAATTCTCTCGGGGGGACGGAAGTACAATGAGCAGTTCTTC
14	.	.	TRBV5-4	TRBJ2-7	CASIGDSVSGEQYF	TGTGCCAGCATCGGGGACTCGGTTTCCGGCGAGCAGTACTTC
14	few	TRBD1	TRBV5-6	TRBJ1-6	CASSRDRNNSPLHF	TGTGCCAGCAGCCGGGACAGGAATAATTCACCCCTCCACTTT
15	medium-sized	.	TRBV6-6	TRBJ2-1	CASSRTELGGNEQFF	TGTGCCAGCAGCCGCACTGAGTTAGGGGGCAATGAGCAGTTCTTC
14	.	.	TRBV18	TRBJ1-2	CASSPQRGLEGYTF	TGTGCCAGCTCACCACAGAGGGGGTTGGAAGGCTACACCTTC
16	.	TRBD1	TRBV6-5	TRBJ2-2	CASSYLGTGYAGELFF	TGTGCCAGCAGTTACTTAGGGACAGGGTATGCCGGGGAGCTGTTTTTT
13	.	TRBD1	TRBV5-1	TRBJ1-1	CASRPGQGSEAFF	TGCGCCAGCAGACCTGGACAGGGGAGTGAAGCTTTCTTT
15	.	TRBD1	TRBV7-9	TRBJ2-7	CASSLFSTGGNEQYF	TGTGCCAGCAGCTTATTCTCTACAGGGGGGAACGAGCAGTACTTC
20	.	TRBD1	TRBV4-1	TRBJ1-5	CASSQATGTGIPRSNQPQHF	TGCGCCAGCAGCCAAGCAACCGGGACAGGGATTCCCAGGAGCAATCAGCCCCAGCATTTT
15	.	TRBD1	TRBV4-3	TRBJ2-7	CASSQTRDRGGEQYF	TGCGCCAGCAGTCAAACCCGGGACAGGGGAGGCGAGCAGTACTTC
16	few	TRBD1	TRBV10-3	TRBJ1-5	CAISESGQGWNQPQHF	TGTGCCATCAGTGAGTCTGGACAGGGGTGGAATCAGCCCCAGCATTTT
13	.	.	TRBV10-1	TRBJ1-1	CASSERVNTEAFF	TGCGCCAGCAGTGAGCGGGTGAACACTGAAGCTTTCTTT
14	.	TRBD2	TRBV11-2	TRBJ2-7	CASSLTSGGIEQYF	TGTGCCAGCAGCCTCACTAGCGGGGGGATCGAGCAGTACTTC
14	.	.	TRBV2	TRBJ2-1	CASTALQGRNEQFF	TGTGCCAGCACAGCGCTCCAGGGGCGAAATGAGCAGTTCTTC
14	many	.	TRBV4-1	TRBJ1-1	CASRRDSRNTEAFF	TGCGCCAGCAGACGGGACTCCAGGAACACTGAAGCTTTCTTT
14	.	.	TRBV15	TRBJ1-5	CATSREGTIQPQHF	TGTGCCACCAGCAGGGAGGGGACCATTCAGCCCCAGCATTTT
18	.	TRBD1	TRBV28	TRBJ2-7	CASSPDRVGLRMGYEQYF	TGTGCCAGCAGCCCGGACAGGGTTGGGTTAAGAATGGGCTACGAGCAGTACTTC
14	.	.	TRBV4-2	TRBJ1-4	CASSPPSADEKLFF	TGTGCCAGCAGCCCCCCCAGCGCGGATGAAAAACTGTTTTTT
15	.	.	TRBV11-2	TRBJ1-1	CASSLDRTVNTEAFF	TGTGCCAGCAGCTTAGATAGGACAGTGAACACTGAAGCTTTCTTT
13	.	TRBD1	TRBV5-1	TRBJ1-2	CASSVGTVHGYPF	TGCGCCAGCAGCGTGGGGACAGTGCATGGCTACCCCTTC
14	.	.	TRBV6-5	TRBJ1-1	CASSYGQGFTEAFF	TGTGCCAGCAGTTATGGGCAGGGTTTCACTGAAGCTTTCTTT
15	.	.	TRBV5-1	TRBJ2-1	CASSTPPGGTGEQFF	TGCGCCAGCAGCACCCCCCCGGGGGGCACTGGTGAGCAGTTCTTC
15	.	.	TRBV4-3	TRBJ1-4	CSSSQDVAAGEKLFF	TGCTCCAGCAGCCAAGATGTGGCAGCGGGTGAAAAACTGTTTTTT
13	.	.	TRBV14	TRBJ1-2	CASSQAVQGGYTF	TGTGCCAGCAGCCAAGCGGTACAGGGTGGCTACACCTTC